This T cell receptor (beta chain) derives from a study of cytomegalovirus exposure and HLA in healthy donors. Study summary: Genotyping of some 400 donors showed that roughly 80% belonged to the Caucasian-associated ancestry cluster.

Overall study findings and caveats: With later analysis, a missense DCLRE1C variant became linked to TCR beta V- and J-gene trimming. There were several of the most significant clusters that appeared linked to common viral pathogens in a later analysis.

The PCR was carried out with 60 Vbeta primers and 13 Jbeta primers. Sequenced by immunoSEQ multiplex PCR; TCRdb stores in-frame clones only, minus some. This sample's table has fewer than 100,000 clones. As for this clone: Its target is not known.

Trimming took 5 bases from V and 3 from J, leaving 14 bases between them. CDR3 length equals 14 residues. The germline CDR1 and CDR2 sequences are LNHDA and SQIVND (reference sequence). The chain carries TRBV19 and TRBJ2-7, with D possibly matching TRBD1 (6 bases). Sequencing was carried out using PBMCs. The source is a man aged 50-59 years in good health and CMV-seronegative. The CDR3 loop reads CASSPRDTIYEQYF. CDR3 nucleotide sequence: TGTGCCAGTAGTCCCCGGGACACGATCTACGAGCAGTACTTC.